In its sample, the clone carrying this TCR beta chain was seen once. Its antigen is still unknown. The data were obtained in a study of T cell responses to AZD1222 COVID-19 vaccine. Trimming took 5 bases from V and 1 from J, leaving 8 bases between them. The CDR3 totals 13 residues. Germline-derived CDR1 and CDR2 are SGHDT and YYEEEE. Regarding the study as a whole: Repertoire samples came only from after the peak T cell response. Following two doses of AZD1222, Spike-specific TCR breadth and depth rose. There were mostly white British donors and more females than males, and clonal diversity was possibly underestimated.

Repertoires were generated with immunoSEQ multiplex PCR, while TCRdb's copy carries only in-frame clones and drops some. The sample has tens of thousands of clones, around 90% seen once. The chain links TRBV5-6 to TRBJ2-3; D not certain. This TCR was sampled from an adult in good health. Sequencing was performed on peripheral blood, taken on day 0 of MenACWY control vaccination. The chain's CDR3 is CASRIGGTDTQYF. In nucleotides, the CDR3 is TGTGCCAGCAGAATTGGCGGCACAGATACGCAGTATTTT. Complete variable domain (other parts from reference TRBV5-6 and TRBJ2-3): DAGVTQSPTHLIKTRGQQVTLRCSPKSGHDTVSWYQQALGQGPQFIFQYYEEEERQRGNFPDRFSGHQFPNYSSELNVNALLLGDSALYLCASRIGGTDTQYFGPGTRLTVL.